Below are 10 T cell receptor beta chains sequenced from a single sample in a study of glioma-infiltrating T cells (dated by TCRdb to the mid-2010s). TCRdb records Illumina MiSeq as the sequencer. The iRepertoire nested amplicon-rescue multiplex PCR (arm-PCR) platform was used to amplify TCR alpha and beta CDR3 regions from RNA. Using fastp trimming at Q25 and MiXCR clonotype assembly, TCRdb reanalyzed the public sequencing data and kept in-frame beta chains. Each entry is one CDR3 protein sequence, shown with its most common DNA and genes. Present in this sample are about 140,000 distinct CDR3 sequences, 30% to 40% of which were seen just once. Of the sample, 20% is held by the ten largest clones. Sample: glioma tissue, nonneoplastic brain tissue, or PBMCs (not recorded which). The source of these receptors is a human donor with low-grade glioma or glioblastoma, undergoing nonglioma brain surgery, or in good health (not recorded which).

This chain uses TRBV7-9 with TRBJ1-5; the D is unclear. Trimming left V 5 bases short and J 5 bases short, with 10 bases between. The CDR3 runs to 13 residues. Germline-derived CDR1 and CDR2 are SEHNR and FQNEAQ (reference sequence). The CDR3 nucleotides are TGTGCCAGCAGCCCGGACGGGTATCAGCCCCAGCATTTT. Encoded protein: CASSPDGYQPQHF.

The J gene is TRBJ2-3, the V gene TRBV7-8; no firm D call. The V end lost 0 bases, the J end lost 6 bases, and 7 bases lay between the germline ends. Germline CDR1 and CDR2: SGHVS and FQNEAQ. The CDR3 has 13 residues. The CDR3 DNA is TGTGCCAGCAGCTTAGCGTACGGGGATACGCAGTATTTT. It encodes CASSLAYGDTQYF.

For the CDR3, the DNA is TGCAGTGCTAGCCCCAGGACAGGGGGCCTTACCGAAGCTTTCTTT. This translates into CSASPRTGGLTEAFF. This rearrangement joins TRBV20-1 to TRBJ1-1; 11 bases fit TRBD1. With V trimmed by 3 bases and J by 8 bases, 11 bases remained unmatched. Germline assignment: CDR1 DFQATT and CDR2 SNEGSKA (reference sequence). The CDR3 is 15 amino acids.

CDR3 region: CASSEWTVHTEAFF. Here the CDR3 DNA reads TGTGCCAGCAGTGAATGGACTGTGCACACTGAAGCTTTCTTT. This chain links TRBV6-2 or TRBV6-3 with TRBJ1-1; D gene ambiguous. Germline CDR1 reads MNHEY; CDR2 reads SVGEGT. The CDR3 length is 14 residues. The V gene lost 5 bases and the J gene lost 3 bases, with 13 bases spanning the gap.

The V call is TRBV20-1, the J call TRBJ2-7; 9 positions match TRBD1. The ends lost 4 bases at V and 1 base at J; junction bases unmatched: 8. This CDR3 contains 15 residues. CDR1 and CDR2 (germline): DFQATT, SNEGSKA (reference sequence). This CDR3 reads CSAKDFGTGSYEQYF. CDR3 nucleotide sequence: TGCAGTGCTAAAGATTTTGGGACAGGGTCCTACGAGCAGTACTTC.

There are a few counts of this clonotype. The V call is TRBV6-1, the J call TRBJ2-1, with D possibly being TRBD1 (5 bases). The length of the CDR3 is 14 residues. The germline CDR1 and CDR2 sequences are MNHNS and SASEGT. The V end lost 7 bases, the J end lost 3 bases, and 13 bases lay between the germline ends. CDR3 region: CASTVWGVYNEQFF. CDR3 nucleotides: TGTGCCAGCACGGTTTGGGGCGTCTACAATGAGCAGTTCTTC.

Comments on this clonotype: The junction differs from germline at one of its ends, possibly a read error. The V gene is TRBV6-5, the J gene TRBJ2-7; 7 bases are a match to TRBD1. CDR3 length: 15 amino acids. Germline loops: CDR1 MNHEY, CDR2 SVGAGI. CDR3: CASSYSRDSSYEQHF. The CDR3 nucleotides are TGTGCCAGCAGTTACTCGAGGGACAGCTCCTACGAGCAGCACTTC.

V gene TRBV15 combines with J gene TRBJ2-5; the match to TRBD2 covers 9 bases. Germline loops: CDR1 LNHNV, CDR2 YYDKDF (reference sequence). The ends lost 0 bases at V and 5 bases at J; junction bases unmatched: 4. The CDR3 runs 15 residues. The CDR3 sequence: CATSREPAGGETQYF. The CDR3 DNA follows: TGTGCCACCAGCAGAGAACCAGCGGGAGGCGAGACCCAGTACTTC.

This sequence joins TRBV6-1 and TRBJ1-3; D remains ambiguous. V lost 6 bases and J 4 bases, leaving 10 bases between the germline ends. CDR3 size: 13 residues. Germline loops: CDR1 MNHNS, CDR2 SASEGT. The CDR3 reads CASRESHGNTIYF. For the CDR3, the DNA is TGTGCCAGCAGAGAGTCTCACGGAAACACCATATATTTT.

Comment on this clonotype: The junction differs from germline at one of its ends, possibly a read error. This chain links TRBV4-1 with TRBJ1-5; the match to TRBD1 covers 7 bases. The CDR3 consists of 14 residues. Germline V gene data show CDR1 as MGHRA and CDR2 as YSYEKL. CDR3 sequence (DNA): TGCGCCAACAGCCCCACCAACAGGGGACAGCCCCAGCATTTT. Protein product: CANSPTNRGQPQHF.